These T cell receptor beta chains were read from a single sample in a study of Graves' ophthalmopathy and Graves' hyperthyroidism. TCRdb re-analysed the multiplex PCR reads in MiXCR, keeping a single row per CDR3 protein. The table lists 900,000 to 1,200,000 distinct CDR3 sequences, about 36% of them singletons, with 11% in the top ten. The sequenced sample consisted of peripheral blood or thyroid tissue (not recorded which). The receptors derive from an adult man with Graves' hyperthyroidism. Each CDR3 is given with its conserved first and last residue. D genes are given only for firm matches. Only some rows state a clone size, as once, few, many or a class for expanded clones.

size: many; J: TRBJ1-5; D: .; V: TRBV7-9; CDR3: CASSANRDRQPQHF; DNA: TGTGCCAGCAGCGCGAACAGGGACCGTCAGCCCCAGCATTTT
size: .; J: TRBJ2-5; D: .; V: TRBV7-2; CDR3: CASICSARGLNQETQYF; DNA: .
size: many; J: TRBJ2-5; D: .; V: TRBV10-2; CDR3: CASSDFKETQYF; DNA: TGCGCCAGCAGTGATTTCAAAGAGACCCAGTACTTC
size: many; J: TRBJ1-2; D: TRBD1; V: TRBV12-3/TRBV12-4; CDR3: CASSPTLTGEGGYTF; DNA: TGTGCCAGCAGTCCAACCCTCACAGGGGAGGGTGGCTACACCTTC
size: many; J: TRBJ1-2; D: TRBD1; V: TRBV7-9; CDR3: CASSVSGQSYGYTF; DNA: TGTGCCAGCAGCGTATCGGGACAGTCCTATGGCTACACCTTC
size: many; J: TRBJ1-5; D: .; V: TRBV19; CDR3: CASSIRTDNQPQHF; DNA: TGTGCCAGTAGTATTAGGACAGACAATCAGCCCCAGCATTTT
size: .; J: TRBJ1-4; D: .; V: TRBV7-2; CDR3: CASSSTGGTSTSEKLFF; DNA: TGTGCCAGCAGCTCGACCGGAGGGACTTCGACTAGTGAAAAACTGTTTTTT
size: many; J: TRBJ1-6; D: .; V: TRBV7-9; CDR3: CASSRWGGPNSPLHF; DNA: TGTGCCAGCAGCCGCTGGGGAGGCCCCAATTCACCCCTCCACTTT
size: few; J: TRBJ1-2; D: .; V: TRBV12-3/TRBV12-4; CDR3: CASSWNREKLLYGYTF; DNA: TGTGCCAGCAGCTGGAACAGGGAAAAACTTCTCTATGGCTACACCTTC
size: .; J: TRBJ1-5; D: .; V: TRBV10-3; CDR3: CASRYSSNSNQPQHF; DNA: TGTGCCAGCAGATACTCCAGTAATAGCAATCAGCCCCAGCATTTT
size: once; J: TRBJ1-5; D: .; V: TRBV12-3/TRBV12-4; CDR3: CASGDGRSPQHF; DNA: TGTGCCAGCGGCGACGGGAGGTCGCCCCAGCATTTT
size: few; J: TRBJ1-2; D: TRBD1; V: TRBV6-5; CDR3: CASSHRTGANYGYTF; DNA: TGTGCCAGCAGTCATAGGACAGGGGCGAACTATGGCTACACCTTC
size: many; J: TRBJ2-7; D: .; V: TRBV10-3; CDR3: CAISGDTYEQYF; DNA: TGTGCCATCAGTGGGGACACCTACGAGCAGTACTTC
size: many; J: TRBJ1-1; D: .; V: TRBV11-2; CDR3: CASSPRIQVYTEAFF; DNA: TGTGCCAGCAGCCCCCGGATTCAAGTATACACTGAAGCTTTCTTT
size: many; J: TRBJ2-5; D: TRBD2; V: TRBV25-1; CDR3: CASSGGLKAGETQYF; DNA: TGTGCCAGCAGTGGGGGACTAAAGGCTGGAGAGACCCAGTACTTC
size: few; J: TRBJ2-7; D: TRBD1; V: TRBV7-2; CDR3: CASSDGTGGWNEQYF; DNA: TGTGCCAGCAGCGACGGGACAGGGGGTTGGAACGAGCAGTACTTC
size: .; J: TRBJ2-5; D: .; V: TRBV12-3/TRBV12-4; CDR3: CASGETGAGGSQETQYF; DNA: TGTGCCAGCGGTGAAACGGGGGCCGGCGGTTCCCAAGAGACCCAGTACTTC
size: .; J: TRBJ2-7; D: TRBD1; V: TRBV4-3; CDR3: CASSQHRDRGTYEQYF; DNA: TGCGCCAGCAGCCAACACCGGGACAGGGGAACCTACGAGCAGTACTTC
size: few; J: TRBJ1-2; D: .; V: TRBV2; CDR3: CASSLASNAVYGYTF; DNA: TGTGCCAGCAGTCTAGCTTCCAACGCGGTCTATGGCTACACCTTC
size: many; J: TRBJ1-1; D: .; V: TRBV9; CDR3: CASSPSNTEAFF; DNA: TGTGCCAGCAGCCCCAGTAACACTGAAGCTTTCTTT